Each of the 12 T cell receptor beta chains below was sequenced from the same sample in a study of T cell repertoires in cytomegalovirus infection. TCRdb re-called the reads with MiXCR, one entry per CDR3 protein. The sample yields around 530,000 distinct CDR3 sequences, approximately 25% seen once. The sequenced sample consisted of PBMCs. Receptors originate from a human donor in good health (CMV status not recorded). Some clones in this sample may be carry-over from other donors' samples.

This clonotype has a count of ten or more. The CDR3 DNA sequence: TGTGCCAGCAGTAGGGACCAAACGAACACCGGGGAGCTGTTTTTT. Translation: CASSRDQTNTGELFF. The J gene is TRBJ2-2, the V gene TRBV28; D possibly matches TRBD1 or TRBD2 (5 bases each). This CDR3 has 15 amino acids. CDR1 and CDR2 (germline): MDHEN, SYDVKM. Trimming shortened V by 5 bases and J by 0 bases, and 10 bases separated the two germline ends.

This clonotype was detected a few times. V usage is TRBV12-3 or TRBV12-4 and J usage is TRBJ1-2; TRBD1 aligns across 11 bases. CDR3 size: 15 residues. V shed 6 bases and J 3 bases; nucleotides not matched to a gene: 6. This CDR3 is CASRGGQGADYGYTF. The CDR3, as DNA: TGTGCCAGCAGAGGCGGACAGGGGGCGGACTATGGCTACACCTTC.

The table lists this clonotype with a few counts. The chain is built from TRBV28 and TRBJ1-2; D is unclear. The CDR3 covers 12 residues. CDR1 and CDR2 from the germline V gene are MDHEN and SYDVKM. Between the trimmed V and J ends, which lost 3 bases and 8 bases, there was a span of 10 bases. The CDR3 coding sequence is TGTGCCAGCAGTTTCGACACTCAGGGCTACACCTTC. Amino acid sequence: CASSFDTQGYTF.

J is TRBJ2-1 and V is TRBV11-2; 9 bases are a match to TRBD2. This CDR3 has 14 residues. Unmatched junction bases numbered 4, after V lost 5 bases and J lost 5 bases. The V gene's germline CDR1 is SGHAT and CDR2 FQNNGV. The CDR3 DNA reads TGTGCCAGCAGCATTGAGCGGGAGGACAATGAGCAGTTCTTC. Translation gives CASSIEREDNEQFF.

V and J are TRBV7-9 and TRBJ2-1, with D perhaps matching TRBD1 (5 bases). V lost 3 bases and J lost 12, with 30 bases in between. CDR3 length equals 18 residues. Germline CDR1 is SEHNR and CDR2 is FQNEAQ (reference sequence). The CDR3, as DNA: TGTGCCAGCAGCTTTATCACAATTGGGGCGTTCCCCCATTTGGGGCAGTTCTTC. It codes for CASSFITIGAFPHLGQFF.

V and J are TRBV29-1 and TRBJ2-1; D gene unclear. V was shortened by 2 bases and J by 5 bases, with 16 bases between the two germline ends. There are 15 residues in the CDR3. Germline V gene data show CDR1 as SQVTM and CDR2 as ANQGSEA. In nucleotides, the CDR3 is TGCAGCGTTGAAAAACACGGATCCTTCGACAATGAGCAGTTCTTC. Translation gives CSVEKHGSFDNEQFF.

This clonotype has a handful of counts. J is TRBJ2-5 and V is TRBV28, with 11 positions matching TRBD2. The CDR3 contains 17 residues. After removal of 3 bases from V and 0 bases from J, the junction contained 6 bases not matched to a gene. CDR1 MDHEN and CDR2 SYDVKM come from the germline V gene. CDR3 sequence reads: CASSFPGTSGYQETQYF. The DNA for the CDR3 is TGTGCCAGCAGTTTCCCCGGGACTAGCGGATACCAAGAGACCCAGTACTTC. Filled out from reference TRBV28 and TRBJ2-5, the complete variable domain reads DVKVTQSSRYLVKRTGEKVFLECVQDMDHENMFWYRQDPGLGLRLIYFSYDVKMKEKGDIPEGYSVSREKKERFSLILESASTNQTSMYLCASSFPGTSGYQETQYFGPGTRLLVL.

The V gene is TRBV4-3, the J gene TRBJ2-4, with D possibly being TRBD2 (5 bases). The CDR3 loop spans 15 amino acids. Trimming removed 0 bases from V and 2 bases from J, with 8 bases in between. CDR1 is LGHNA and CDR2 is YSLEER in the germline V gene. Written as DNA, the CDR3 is TGCGCCAGCAGCCAAGAAGGGAGATCCAAAAACATTCAGTACTTC. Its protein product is CASSQEGRSKNIQYF.

DNA of the CDR3: TGTGCCATCAGTGACGGAACTAGCGGGAGGGCAGATACGCAGTATTTT. It codes for CAISDGTSGRADTQYF. The chain joins TRBV10-3 to TRBJ2-3; TRBD2 matches 13 bases. This CDR3 is 16 amino acids long. Looked up from germline, CDR1 is ENHRY and CDR2 is SYGVKD. Trimming at V came to 3 bases and at J to 4 bases, leaving 4 bases not matched to a gene.

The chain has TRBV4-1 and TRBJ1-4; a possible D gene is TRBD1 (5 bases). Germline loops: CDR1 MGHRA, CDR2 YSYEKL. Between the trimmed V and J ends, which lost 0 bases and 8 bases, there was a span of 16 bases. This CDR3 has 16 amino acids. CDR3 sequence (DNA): TGCGCCAGCAGCCAAGACCCCGCCCCGGGGGAGGAAAAACTGTTTTTT. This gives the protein CASSQDPAPGEEKLFF.

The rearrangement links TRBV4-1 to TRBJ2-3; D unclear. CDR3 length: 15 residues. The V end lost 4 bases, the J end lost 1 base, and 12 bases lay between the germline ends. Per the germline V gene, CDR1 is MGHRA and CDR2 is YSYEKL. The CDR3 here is CASSRGNTGTDTQYF. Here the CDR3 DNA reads TGCGCCAGCAGCCGTGGGAATACTGGCACAGATACGCAGTATTTT.

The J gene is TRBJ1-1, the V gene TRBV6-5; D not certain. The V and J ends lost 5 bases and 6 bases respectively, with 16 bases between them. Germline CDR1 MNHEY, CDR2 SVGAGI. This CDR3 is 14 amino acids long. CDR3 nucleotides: TGTGCCAGCAGTGTAAAGCCACGGTGGGCTGAAGCTTTCTTT. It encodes CASSVKPRWAEAFF.